Listed below are T cell receptor beta chains from one sample, sequenced in a study of T-cell memory formation after mild COVID-19. TCRdb independently ran MiXCR on the 5' RACE reads; one entry per CDR3 protein. The sample yields over 120,000 distinct CDR3 sequences, 5.5% to 7% seen once. Sequencing used PBMCs or a T cell subset sorted from them (not recorded which). The receptors shown here come from an adult woman who had mild COVID-19 (a few samples of this study predate the infection). Cell type and time point are not known. Each CDR3 is given with its conserved first and last residue. Fields, in order: D gene, J gene, clone size, V gene, CDR3 DNA, CDR3 protein. D genes are given only for firm matches. Size tells how often a clone was seen (once, few, many) or the class of an expanded clone, and some rows leave it out.

>.|TRBJ1-1|.|TRBV7-2
TGTGCCAGCAGCTTAGCCTTGACAACGAACACTGAAGCTTTCTTT
CASSLALTTNTEAFF
>.|TRBJ2-5|many|TRBV4-2
TGTGCCAGCAGCCATGACACGCTTCCGGAGACCCAGTACTTC
CASSHDTLPETQYF
>.|TRBJ1-5|many|TRBV5-6
TGTGCCAGCAGCTCTAGGGGGGGGGCGACCCTCGTGAATAGCAATCAGCCCCAGCATTTT
CASSSRGGATLVNSNQPQHF
>.|TRBJ1-1|many|TRBV27
TGTGCCAGCAGTTTACTGGGGGGAGGCACTGAAGCTTTCTTT
CASSLLGGGTEAFF
>.|TRBJ1-5|many|TRBV11-2
TGTGCCAGCAGACGAGTTCGGATAAGAGGGAGCAATCAGCCCCAGCATTTT
CASRRVRIRGSNQPQHF
>.|TRBJ2-5|few|TRBV3-1
TGTGCCAGCAGTCATTCTGAGACCCAGTACTTC
CASSHSETQYF
>.|TRBJ2-5|many|TRBV7-2
TGTGCCAGCAGCTTTGGGCCCGGGGGGACCCAGTACTTC
CASSFGPGGTQYF
>.|TRBJ2-3|few|TRBV3-1
TGTGCCAGCAGCCATCCGAGTCGGCCAGATACGCAGTATTTT
CASSHPSRPDTQYF
>TRBD2|TRBJ2-7|few|TRBV3-1
TGTGCCAGCAGCCATCAACGACTAGCGGGATTCTACGAGCAGTACTTC
CASSHQRLAGFYEQYF
>.|TRBJ2-5|many|TRBV6-5
TGTGCCAGCAGTTCTAAACCGGGACTTCAGGGAGGGACCCAGTACTTC
CASSSKPGLQGGTQYF
>.|TRBJ1-6|many|TRBV5-1
TGCGCCAGCAGCTTGGGAGGAAGGCGGGCGAATTCACCCCTCCACTTT
CASSLGGRRANSPLHF
>.|TRBJ1-1|many|TRBV4-3
TGCGCCAGCAGCCAAGAGATAGCTACGAACACTGAAGCTTTCTTT
CASSQEIATNTEAFF
>TRBD1|TRBJ2-3|.|TRBV5-4
TGTGCCACCTCGACCGGGACAGGGTCGGAAGATACGCAGTATTTT
CATSTGTGSEDTQYF
>.|TRBJ1-2|many|TRBV29-1
TGCAGCGTTGAGGACCGCTCCCTCTATGGCTACACCTTC
CSVEDRSLYGYTF
>TRBD2|TRBJ2-7|few|TRBV11-2
TGTGCCAGCAGCTATCCCCCTAGCGGGGGGAGCTCCTACGAGCAGTACTTC
CASSYPPSGGSSYEQYF
>.|TRBJ2-2|.|TRBV18
TGTGCCAGCTCACCAAAGAGCGGGCGCGACACCGGGGAGCTGTTTTTT
CASSPKSGRDTGELFF
>.|TRBJ1-2|many|TRBV5-5
TGTGCCAGCAGCTTGTGGGATCGGGGCTATGGCTACACCTTC
CASSLWDRGYGYTF
>.|TRBJ2-5|many|TRBV10-3
TGTGCCATCAGTGAGGTCAGATCCCAAGAGACCCAGTACTTC
CAISEVRSQETQYF
>.|TRBJ2-3|many|TRBV7-9
TGTGCCAGCAGCCCCCCCGGGGCTAGGAGCACAGATACGCAGTATTTT
CASSPPGARSTDTQYF
>.|TRBJ1-5|many|TRBV4-1
TGCGCCAGCAGCCAACGGTACGATCAGCCCCAGCATTTT
CASSQRYDQPQHF
>TRBD1|TRBJ1-4|.|TRBV5-1
TGCGCCAGCAGCTTGACAGGGGCAAGCGCAACTAATGAAAAACTGTTTTTT
CASSLTGASATNEKLFF
>TRBD2|TRBJ2-3|few|TRBV6-6
TGTGCCAGCACCGATAGCGGGAGGGCCACAGATACGCAGTATTTT
CASTDSGRATDTQYF
>TRBD1|TRBJ1-2|many|TRBV27
TGTGCCAGCAGGTCCTTGCCGGGACAGGGGGCTCACTATGGCTACACCTTC
CASRSLPGQGAHYGYTF
>.|TRBJ1-1|many|TRBV5-1
TGCGCCAGCAGCGGGGGACGGACGAACACTGAAGCTTTCTTT
CASSGGRTNTEAFF
>.|TRBJ2-1|many|TRBV7-8
TGTGCCAGCAACCGTCGGCACCGGGATGTCGACGATGAGCAGTTCTTC
CASNRRHRDVDDEQFF
>TRBD1|TRBJ1-5|many|TRBV30
TGTGCCTGGAGTGTACAGGGGGGTCAGCCCCAGCATTTT
CAWSVQGGQPQHF
>.|TRBJ1-4|few|TRBV11-2
TGTGCCAGCAGCCCGGGACTTAATGAAAAACTGTTTTTT
CASSPGLNEKLFF
>.|TRBJ1-1|few|TRBV5-1
TGCGCCAGCAGCTTGAGCGCAGGGTCCCCTGAAGCTTTCTTT
CASSLSAGSPEAFF
>TRBD2|TRBJ2-2|few|TRBV4-2
TGTGCCAGCAGCTTCCGTAGCGGGGGGGCCGGTCGGACCGGGGAGCTGTTTTTT
CASSFRSGGAGRTGELFF
>.|TRBJ1-2|.|TRBV14
TGTGCCAGCAGCCCCAGGACATCGGGAGGCTACACCTTC
CASSPRTSGGYTF
>.|TRBJ1-1|many|TRBV20-1
TGCAGTGCCCCGCGAGGGGGTGTATCTCTTGGCACTGAAGCTTTCTTT
CSAPRGGVSLGTEAFF
>TRBD1|TRBJ1-2|few|TRBV9
TGTGCCAGCAGCGTGGACAGGGTTAGCTATGGCTACACCTTC
CASSVDRVSYGYTF
>TRBD1|TRBJ2-3|.|TRBV27
TGTGCCAGCCAGGGGGCGGGACTCTATACGCAGTATTTT
CASQGAGLYTQYF
>.|TRBJ2-3|many|TRBV6-1
TGTGCCAGCAGTGAAGTCAAGCAGGGGTCAGATACGCAGTATTTT
CASSEVKQGSDTQYF
>TRBD1|TRBJ2-5|many|TRBV5-5
TGTGCCAGCAGCCCGCCGACAGGGAGAGAGACCCAGTACTTC
CASSPPTGRETQYF
>.|TRBJ1-1|.|TRBV9
TGTGCCAGCAGCGTAGGACAGAGGCTAGGGAACACTGAAGCTTTCTTT
CASSVGQRLGNTEAFF
>TRBD2|TRBJ2-5|few|TRBV4-2
TGTGCCAGCAGCCAAGGGACTAGCGGGGGGGCCGGAGAGACCCAGTACTTC
CASSQGTSGGAGETQYF
>.|TRBJ2-7|many|TRBV7-9
TGTGCCAGCAGCTCCGCGAGGGGGGGGGCCGCCTACGAGCAGTACTTC
CASSSARGGAAYEQYF
>TRBD2|TRBJ2-3|.|TRBV3-1
TGTGCCAGCAGCCAACTGAGCGGGACCACAGATACGCAGTATTTT
CASSQLSGTTDTQYF
>TRBD2|TRBJ2-1|many|TRBV5-6
TGTGCCAGCAGCTCCAAATCGGGACTAGCGTGGGAGCAGTTCTTC
CASSSKSGLAWEQFF
>TRBD1|TRBJ1-1|few|TRBV18
TGTGCCAGCTCACTGTCCCTAAACAGGGGAGACACTGAAGCTTTCTTT
CASSLSLNRGDTEAFF
>.|TRBJ2-1|many|TRBV7-9
TGTGCCAGCAGCTTAGAAGGAGTCAGGAATGAGCAGTTCTTC
CASSLEGVRNEQFF
>TRBD2|TRBJ2-1|many|TRBV4-3
TGCGCCAGCAGCCTCGGACTAGCAGAAAGCAATGAGCAGTTCTTC
CASSLGLAESNEQFF
>.|TRBJ2-3|few|TRBV10-2
TGCGCCAGCAGTCCTAGCGCGGGTACGCAGTATTTT
CASSPSAGTQYF
>.|TRBJ2-1|few|TRBV11-2
TGTGCCAGCAGTTGGGTACAGGGGGGGGAGCAGTTCTTC
CASSWVQGGEQFF
>.|TRBJ2-1|many|TRBV29-1
TGCAGCGTTGGAGGGGGGGGCTCCTACAATGAGCAGTTCTTC
CSVGGGGSYNEQFF
>.|TRBJ2-3|once|TRBV7-2
TGTGCCAGCAGCCACCCTGCATCCCTCTCGGATACGCAGTATTTT
CASSHPASLSDTQYF
>.|TRBJ2-1|few|TRBV4-1
TGCGCCAGCAGCCAAGATGGGAGACAGTTTGAGCAGTTCTTC
CASSQDGRQFEQFF
>.|TRBJ2-1|.|TRBV7-2
TGTGCCAGCAGGCCTTGGCTTGGGGAGCAGTTCTTC
CASRPWLGEQFF
>.|TRBJ2-2|few|TRBV24-1
TGTGCCACCAGTGATTTGAGGGCGGGGGAGCTGTTTTTT
CATSDLRAGELFF
>.|TRBJ2-7|few|TRBV6-6
TGTGCCAGCACCCCTCGCCCCATCTACGAGCAGTACTTC
CASTPRPIYEQYF
>TRBD1|TRBJ1-5|many|TRBV5-4
TGTGCCAGCAGCCCAGGACAGGGGAACCAGCCCCAGCATTTT
CASSPGQGNQPQHF
>TRBD2|TRBJ2-7|many|TRBV7-2
TGTGCCAGCAGCGGGGGGGGTTCCTACGAGCAGTACTTC
CASSGGGSYEQYF
>.|TRBJ2-1|few|TRBV19
TGTGCCAGTAGTATAGGCGGGGCCTACAATGAGCAGTTCTTC
CASSIGGAYNEQFF
>.|TRBJ1-2|few|TRBV5-5
TGTGCCAGCAGCTTCGATGGGTCTAACTATGGCTACACCTTC
CASSFDGSNYGYTF
>TRBD1|TRBJ2-5|many|TRBV6-5
TGTGCCAGCAGCCGGGACAGGGAAGAGACCCAGTACTTC
CASSRDREETQYF
>TRBD1|TRBJ2-7|.|TRBV6-5
TGTGCCAGCCGGGACAGGGGACCCTACGAGCAGTACTTC
CASRDRGPYEQYF
>.|TRBJ2-1|few|TRBV5-1
TGCGCCAGCAGCCGAAGGACGCAGACGGGGAACTCCTACAATGAGCAGTTCTTC
CASSRRTQTGNSYNEQFF
>.|TRBJ2-7|many|TRBV3-1
TGTGCCAGCAGTCCCCAGGGGAGCGAGCAGTACTTC
CASSPQGSEQYF